Each of the 21 T cell receptor beta chains below was sequenced from the same sample in a study of response to subunit inactivated influenza vaccine. A single record per CDR3 protein comes from TCRdb applying MiXCR to the RT-PCR reads. This sample has more than 400,000 distinct CDR3 sequences, with approximately 9.9% found just once. The sequencing used PBMCs from blood, collected about 6 weeks after vaccination. The receptors stem from a man aged 50 to 59 who received an inactivated influenza vaccine.

CDR3 DNA: TGTGCCAGCAGCTTCAGGCGGGGCGGAGTCTCCCAGTACTTC. Protein product: CASSFRRGGVSQYF. The chain joins TRBV7-2 to TRBJ2-5; D perhaps matches TRBD2 (6 bases). Trimming cost V 3 bases and J 9 bases, with 17 bases left between them. Germline CDR1 and CDR2: SGHTA and FQGNSA. The CDR3 extends over 14 amino acids.

The chain uses TRBV3-1 and TRBJ2-5, with D unclear. The V and J ends lost 5 bases and 1 base respectively, with 11 bases between them. The CDR3 consists of 14 residues. The germline V gene has CDR1 LGHDT and CDR2 YNNKEL (reference sequence). As DNA, the CDR3 is TGTGCCAGCAGCGGAAGTGAAGCCCAAGAGACCCAGTACTTC. This gives the protein CASSGSEAQETQYF.

This clonotype was seen more than once but under ten times. The CDR3 loop reads CASSLAGTGGIYEQYF. The CDR3 nucleotides are TGCGCCAGCAGCTTGGCCGGGACAGGTGGGATCTACGAGCAGTACTTC. V usage is TRBV5-1 and J usage is TRBJ2-7, with 8 bases identical to TRBD1. The CDR3 extends over 16 amino acids. V dropped 0 bases and J dropped 3; count of bases not matched to a gene: 8. Germline assignment: CDR1 SGHRS and CDR2 YFSETQ.

In this sample, this clonotype turned up a few times. The chain's CDR3 is CASSYGGPPYEQYF. DNA for the CDR3: TGTGCCAGCAGCTACGGAGGGCCCCCCTACGAGCAGTACTTC. The gene calls are TRBV6-2 or TRBV6-3 and TRBJ2-7, with D possibly TRBD2 on 6 matching bases. V lost 6 bases, J lost 2 bases, and 14 bases lay in between. This CDR3 contains 14 residues. Germline CDR1 and CDR2: MNHEY and SVGEGT.

This clonotype was detected only a few times. The CDR3 nucleotides are TGTGCCACCAGTGTTTCGACAGGGGGCATAACCGGGGAGCTGTTTTTT. The encoded protein is CATSVSTGGITGELFF. The rearrangement uses TRBV24-1 and TRBJ2-2, with 10 bases identical to TRBD1. Germline CDR1 is KGHDR and CDR2 is SFDVKD. V lost 5 bases, J lost 5 bases, and 7 bases stayed unmatched. CDR3 size: 16 residues.

The table lists this clonotype with many counts. This chain uses TRBV28 with TRBJ1-1; TRBD1 might be the D (5 bases). This CDR3 is 12 amino acids long. V dropped 5 bases and J dropped 5 bases, with 9 bases sitting between them. Germline V lookup: CDR1 MDHEN, CDR2 SYDVKM. Here the CDR3 reads CASSGGRTEAFF. The CDR3 DNA follows: TGTGCCAGCAGTGGGGGGAGGACTGAAGCTTTCTTT.

J is TRBJ2-5 and V is TRBV15; 7 bases fit TRBD2. There are 16 residues in the CDR3. Trimming removed 1 base from V and 5 bases from J; junction bases left unmatched: 10. Germline CDR1 reads LNHNV; CDR2 reads YYDKDF (reference sequence). This chain's CDR3 is CATSRALTSFGETQYF. CDR3 nucleotide sequence: TGTGCCACCAGCAGAGCCCTGACTAGCTTCGGGGAGACCCAGTACTTC.

Worth noting for this clonotype: Compared with germline, one end of the junction differs, possibly owing to a read error. V usage is TRBV30 and J usage is TRBJ1-1; TRBD1 agrees at 7 bases. Looked up from germline, CDR1 is GTSNPN and CDR2 is SVGIG (reference sequence). This CDR3 is 13 amino acids long. As DNA, the CDR3 is TGTGCCTCCAGAAGGGGGCTAAGTATTGAAGCTTGCTTT. It translates to CASRRGLSIEACF.

Notes on this clonotype: A junction boundary mismatches the germline segment, possibly from a read error. The V and J genes are TRBV4-2 and TRBJ2-3; D is unclear. The CDR3 is 13 residues long. The germline V gene has CDR1 LGHNA and CDR2 YNFKEQ. The CDR3 is CASRGIVADPQYF. CDR3 in DNA: TGTGCCAGCAGAGGGATTGTGGCAGATCCGCAGTATTTT.

Details on this clonotype: The junction shows a germline mismatch at one end, possibly a read error. The CDR3 sequence: CASSEGPGTDTHYF. CDR3 nucleotide sequence: TGTGCCAGCAGCGAGGGCCCGGGGACAGATACGCATTATTTT. The chain is built from TRBV9 and TRBJ2-3; 7 bases are a match to TRBD1. The germline V gene has CDR1 SGDLS and CDR2 YYNGEE. There are 14 residues in the CDR3.

The rearrangement uses TRBV10-3 and TRBJ2-7, with TRBD1 as a possible D gene (6 bases). Trimming shortened V by 2 bases and J by 6 bases, and 17 bases separated the two germline ends. Germline CDR1 reads ENHRY; CDR2 reads SYGVKD. The CDR3 contains 15 residues. The CDR3 sequence: CAISELEGVPSEQYF. CDR3 nucleotide sequence: TGTGCCATCAGTGAGCTTGAGGGGGTCCCATCCGAGCAGTACTTC.

This clonotype was recorded at least ten times. This chain uses TRBV20-1 with TRBJ1-1; unclear D gene. The CDR3 runs 15 residues. The germline CDR1 and CDR2 sequences are DFQATT and SNEGSKA (reference sequence). The germline V and J ends were trimmed by 2 bases and 4 bases, with 17 bases remaining between them. In DNA, the CDR3 is TGCAGTGCTAGACCCGGCTCCAGCGGAGGCACTGAAGCTTTCTTT. Translated: CSARPGSSGGTEAFF.

In this sample, this clonotype turned up a few times. Without the conserved terminal phenylalanine or tryptophan, this CDR3 likely stems from a read error. The limits of the CDR3 on the DNA are not certain, so only TCRdb's listed CDR3 is given. The CDR3 protein is CASSYVTGLPTL. The V call is TRBV6-2 or TRBV6-3, the J call TRBJ2-1; the table gives TRBD1 as D, unverified against the DNA. The CDR3 adds up to 12 amino acids, both ends counted. CDR1 MNHEY and CDR2 SVGEGT come from the germline V gene.

V and J are TRBV4-2 and TRBJ2-3, with 13 positions matching TRBD2. V was pared by 7 bases and J by 5 bases, with 15 bases of the junction left unmatched. CDR3 size: 18 residues. Germline V gene data show CDR1 as LGHNA and CDR2 as YNFKEQ. The CDR3 region has the DNA TGTGCCAGCAACTTTCTCCCTCGGACTAGCGGGGGCAGAGATACGCAGTATTTT. This sequence encodes CASNFLPRTSGGRDTQYF.

The rearrangement uses TRBV6-1 and TRBJ2-2; D unclear. The length of the CDR3 is 15 residues. Germline CDR1 reads MNHNS; CDR2 reads SASEGT. The V end was cut by 5 bases, the J end by 0 bases, with 10 bases between. The DNA of the CDR3 is TGTGCCAGCAGTCCCCAACGAGCGAACACCGGGGAGCTGTTTTTT. Protein: CASSPQRANTGELFF.

There are a few counts of this clonotype. The chain joins TRBV5-5 to TRBJ2-1, with TRBD2 matching 14 bases. Germline V gene sequence: CDR1 SGHKS, CDR2 YYEKEE (reference sequence). This CDR3 has 16 amino acids. After removal of 4 bases from V and 4 bases from J, the junction contained 4 bases not matched to a gene. The CDR3 coding sequence is TGTGCCAGCAGCCGGACTAGCGGGGGGAATTACAATGAGCAGTTCTTC. As protein: CASSRTSGGNYNEQFF.

This clonotype has a handful of counts. The chain is built from TRBV7-2 and TRBJ1-4; D gene ambiguous. Looked up from germline, CDR1 is SGHTA and CDR2 is FQGNSA. Trimming removed 0 bases at V and 8 bases at J, with 13 bases between. CDR3 length equals 15 residues. CDR3 sequence: CASSLARSTREKLFF. In DNA, the CDR3 is TGTGCCAGCAGCTTAGCGAGGTCAACAAGAGAAAAACTGTTTTTT.

The gene calls are TRBV7-9 and TRBJ2-3; D is perhaps TRBD1 (5 bases). The V end lost 3 bases, the J end lost 2 bases, and 12 bases lay between the germline ends. The CDR3 covers 15 residues. Germline V gene data show CDR1 as SEHNR and CDR2 as FQNEAQ (reference sequence). CDR3 coding DNA: TGTGCCAGCAGCTTGAGACAGATAGCCACAGATACGCAGTATTTT. This translates into CASSLRQIATDTQYF.

A note on this clonotype: Germline and junction disagree at one end, which may indicate a read error. The rearrangement uses TRBV5-1 and TRBJ2-7; D uncertain. CDR1 and CDR2 from the germline V gene are SGHRS and YFSETQ. This CDR3 is built from 12 residues. The CDR3 reads CASSLAEDERYF. Written as DNA, the CDR3 is TGCGCCAGCAGCTTGGCCGAAGACGAGCGGTACTTC.

J is TRBJ2-1 and V is TRBV11-2, with TRBD2 identical over 7 bases. Trimming removed 5 bases from V and 3 bases from J; junction bases left unmatched: 4. Per the germline V gene, CDR1 is SGHAT and CDR2 is FQNNGV. CDR3 length: 14 amino acids. The CDR3 sequence: CASSPPGGYNEQFF. CDR3 coding DNA: TGTGCCAGCAGCCCACCGGGGGGCTACAATGAGCAGTTCTTC. The whole variable domain, remainder taken from reference TRBV11-2 and TRBJ2-1, is EAGVAQSPRYKIIEKRQSVAFWCNPISGHATLYWYQQILGQGPKLLIQFQNNGVVDDSQLPKDRFSAERLKGVDSTLKIQPAKLEDSAVYLCASSPPGGYNEQFFGPGTRLTVL.

A few counts support this clonotype. The chain joins TRBV6-5 to TRBJ2-7; 8 bases map to TRBD2. J lost 1 base, V lost 1 base, and 3 bases had no gene match. Germline V gene lookup returns CDR1 MNHEY and CDR2 SVGAGI. CDR3 size: 15 residues. The CDR3 loop is CASSYYGRESYEQYF. The CDR3 DNA sequence: TGTGCCAGCAGTTACTACGGGAGGGAGTCCTACGAGCAGTACTTC.